These 7 T cell receptor beta chains were sequenced from one sample in a study of T cells in Graves' hyperthyroidism and ophthalmopathy. The source material, RNA transcripts, was used to amplify TCR beta CDR3 regions. A set of HTBI primers served as the primers for a first-round RT-PCR of the TCR CDR3. MiXCR was run by TCRdb on the multiplex PCR reads, yielding one entry per CDR3 protein. The profile covers around 700,000 distinct CDR3 sequences, with around 19% appearing a single time and about a sixth taken by the ten largest. The material sequenced was blood. These receptors came from a woman in her fifties or sixties with Graves' hyperthyroidism that later progressed to Graves' ophthalmopathy.

This clonotype was observed at least ten times. This chain links TRBV5-1 with TRBJ1-2, with D possibly matching TRBD1 (5 bases). Per germline, CDR1 SGHRS and CDR2 YFSETQ. This CDR3 has 14 amino acids. Trimming took off 2 bases at V and 5 bases at J, with 13 bases between the two ends. DNA of the CDR3: TGCGCCAGCAGCTTCGGGGGAAGTTGGTATGGCTACACCTTC. It is translated as CASSFGGSWYGYTF.

A word on this clonotype: Possible read error: a much larger clone is one base away. This CDR3 reads CASSLGSGDSSYNEEFF. For the CDR3, the DNA is TGCGCCAGCAGCTTGGGTAGCGGGGACAGCTCCTACAATGAGGAGTTCTTC. The J gene is TRBJ2-1, the V gene TRBV5-1; perhaps TRBD2 as D (8 bases). Germline-derived CDR1 and CDR2 are SGHRS and YFSETQ. This CDR3 has 17 amino acids.

This clonotype was seen more than once but under ten times. J is TRBJ2-7 and V is TRBV6-6; 7 positions match TRBD1. The CDR3 contains 16 residues. Trimming took 0 bases from V and 9 from J; bases not matched to a gene: 14. The V gene's germline CDR1 is MNHNY and CDR2 SVGAGI (reference sequence). DNA of the CDR3: TGTGCCAGCAGTTACTCCCGGACAGGCCCCGGTTACAGGCAGTACTTC. It encodes CASSYSRTGPGYRQYF.

The V and J genes are TRBV7-9 and TRBJ2-7, with 13 nucleotides matching TRBD2. The CDR3 runs 15 residues. Germline CDR1 and CDR2: SEHNR and FQNEAQ (reference sequence). With V trimmed by 5 bases and J by 4 bases, 5 bases remained unmatched. CDR3 loop: CASSRGTSGVYEQYF. The DNA of the CDR3 is TGTGCCAGCAGCCGGGGGACTAGCGGGGTGTACGAGCAGTACTTC.

This clonotype was observed a handful of times. The chain uses TRBV13 and TRBJ2-3; the D is unclear. Trimming removed 6 bases at V and 0 bases at J, with 10 bases between. The V gene's germline CDR1 is PRHDT and CDR2 FYEKMQ (reference sequence). The CDR3 loop spans 14 amino acids. For the CDR3, the DNA is TGTGCCAGCAGGCACCGGTCCAGCACAGATACGCAGTATTTT. Its protein is CASRHRSSTDTQYF.

This clonotype was found many times. The chain employs TRBV30 and TRBJ2-7, with D tentatively TRBD2 (5 bases). The V end was cut by 2 bases, the J end by 5 bases, with 16 bases between. CDR1 and CDR2 (germline): GTSNPN, SVGIG (reference sequence). CDR3 length equals 14 residues. The CDR3 here is CAWSPATGRHEQYF. In nucleotides, the CDR3 is TGTGCCTGGAGTCCCGCGACGGGGAGACACGAGCAGTACTTC.

This clonotype was detected many times. The rearrangement uses TRBV20-1 and TRBJ1-1; no clear D. V gave up 4 bases and J gave up 0 bases, with 3 bases separating them. CDR3 length: 11 amino acids. Per the germline V gene, CDR1 is DFQATT and CDR2 is SNEGSKA (reference sequence). For the CDR3, the DNA is TGCAGTGCTACCATGAACACTGAAGCTTTCTTT. It yields the protein CSATMNTEAFF.